These 5 T cell receptor beta chains came from one sample sequenced in a study of blood T cells in healthy people across ages. Alongside a J-beta primer mix, a sample-barcoded 5' primer served in a second PCR lasting roughly 7 to 11 cycles. TCRdb re-analysed the 5' RACE reads in MiXCR, keeping a single row per CDR3 protein. The sample holds over 600,000 distinct CDR3 sequences, about 42% seen once. Material for sequencing was blood. The receptors shown here come from a man older than 75 in good health.

The rearrangement joins TRBV6-2 or TRBV6-3 to TRBJ2-1; no reliable D call. V was cut by 2 bases and J by 6 bases, with 17 bases left in between. Germline CDR1 is MNHEY and CDR2 is SVGEGT. The CDR3 extends over 16 amino acids. The CDR3 region has the DNA TGTGCCAGCAGTTACGTTGGAGAAAAGGAACTCAATGAGCAGTTCTTC. Its protein is CASSYVGEKELNEQFF.

The rearrangement links TRBV11-2 to TRBJ2-1, with D perhaps TRBD1 or TRBD2 (5 bases each). CDR1 and CDR2 from the germline V gene are SGHAT and FQNNGV. CDR3 length: 13 amino acids. The V gene lost 7 bases and the J gene lost 10 bases, with 17 bases spanning the gap. This CDR3 reads CASTLYGGGEQFF. CDR3 nucleotides: TGTGCCAGCACCCTTTATGGGGGTGGCGAGCAGTTCTTC.

The rearrangement joins TRBV28 to TRBJ2-7; 7 bases fit TRBD2. The V and J ends lost 9 bases and 4 bases, in that order; junction bases with no gene match: 9. Per the germline V gene, CDR1 is MDHEN and CDR2 is SYDVKM. The CDR3 has 13 amino acids. In DNA, the CDR3 is TGTGCCAGTGGGGTGGCGGGAGTATACGAGCAGTACTTC. Protein product: CASGVAGVYEQYF.

Of note for this clonotype: The junction shows a germline mismatch at one end, possibly a read error. The chain has TRBV29-1 and TRBJ2-7; 8 bases map to TRBD1. This CDR3 contains 12 residues. Germline V lookup: CDR1 SQVTM, CDR2 ANQGSEA. The CDR3 sequence: CSGGQGNYERYF. In DNA form, the CDR3 reads TGCAGCGGAGGACAGGGAAACTACGAGCGGTACTTC.

In this sample, this clonotype turned up a few times. This sequence joins TRBV24-1 and TRBJ2-1, with TRBD2 matching 8 bases. V lost 3 bases, J lost 8 bases, and 8 bases stayed unmatched. From germline, CDR1 is KGHDR and CDR2 SFDVKD. CDR3 size: 15 residues. The CDR3 here is CATSDRASGRDEQFF. CDR3 DNA sequence: TGTGCCACCAGTGATCGGGCTAGCGGGCGCGATGAGCAGTTCTTC.